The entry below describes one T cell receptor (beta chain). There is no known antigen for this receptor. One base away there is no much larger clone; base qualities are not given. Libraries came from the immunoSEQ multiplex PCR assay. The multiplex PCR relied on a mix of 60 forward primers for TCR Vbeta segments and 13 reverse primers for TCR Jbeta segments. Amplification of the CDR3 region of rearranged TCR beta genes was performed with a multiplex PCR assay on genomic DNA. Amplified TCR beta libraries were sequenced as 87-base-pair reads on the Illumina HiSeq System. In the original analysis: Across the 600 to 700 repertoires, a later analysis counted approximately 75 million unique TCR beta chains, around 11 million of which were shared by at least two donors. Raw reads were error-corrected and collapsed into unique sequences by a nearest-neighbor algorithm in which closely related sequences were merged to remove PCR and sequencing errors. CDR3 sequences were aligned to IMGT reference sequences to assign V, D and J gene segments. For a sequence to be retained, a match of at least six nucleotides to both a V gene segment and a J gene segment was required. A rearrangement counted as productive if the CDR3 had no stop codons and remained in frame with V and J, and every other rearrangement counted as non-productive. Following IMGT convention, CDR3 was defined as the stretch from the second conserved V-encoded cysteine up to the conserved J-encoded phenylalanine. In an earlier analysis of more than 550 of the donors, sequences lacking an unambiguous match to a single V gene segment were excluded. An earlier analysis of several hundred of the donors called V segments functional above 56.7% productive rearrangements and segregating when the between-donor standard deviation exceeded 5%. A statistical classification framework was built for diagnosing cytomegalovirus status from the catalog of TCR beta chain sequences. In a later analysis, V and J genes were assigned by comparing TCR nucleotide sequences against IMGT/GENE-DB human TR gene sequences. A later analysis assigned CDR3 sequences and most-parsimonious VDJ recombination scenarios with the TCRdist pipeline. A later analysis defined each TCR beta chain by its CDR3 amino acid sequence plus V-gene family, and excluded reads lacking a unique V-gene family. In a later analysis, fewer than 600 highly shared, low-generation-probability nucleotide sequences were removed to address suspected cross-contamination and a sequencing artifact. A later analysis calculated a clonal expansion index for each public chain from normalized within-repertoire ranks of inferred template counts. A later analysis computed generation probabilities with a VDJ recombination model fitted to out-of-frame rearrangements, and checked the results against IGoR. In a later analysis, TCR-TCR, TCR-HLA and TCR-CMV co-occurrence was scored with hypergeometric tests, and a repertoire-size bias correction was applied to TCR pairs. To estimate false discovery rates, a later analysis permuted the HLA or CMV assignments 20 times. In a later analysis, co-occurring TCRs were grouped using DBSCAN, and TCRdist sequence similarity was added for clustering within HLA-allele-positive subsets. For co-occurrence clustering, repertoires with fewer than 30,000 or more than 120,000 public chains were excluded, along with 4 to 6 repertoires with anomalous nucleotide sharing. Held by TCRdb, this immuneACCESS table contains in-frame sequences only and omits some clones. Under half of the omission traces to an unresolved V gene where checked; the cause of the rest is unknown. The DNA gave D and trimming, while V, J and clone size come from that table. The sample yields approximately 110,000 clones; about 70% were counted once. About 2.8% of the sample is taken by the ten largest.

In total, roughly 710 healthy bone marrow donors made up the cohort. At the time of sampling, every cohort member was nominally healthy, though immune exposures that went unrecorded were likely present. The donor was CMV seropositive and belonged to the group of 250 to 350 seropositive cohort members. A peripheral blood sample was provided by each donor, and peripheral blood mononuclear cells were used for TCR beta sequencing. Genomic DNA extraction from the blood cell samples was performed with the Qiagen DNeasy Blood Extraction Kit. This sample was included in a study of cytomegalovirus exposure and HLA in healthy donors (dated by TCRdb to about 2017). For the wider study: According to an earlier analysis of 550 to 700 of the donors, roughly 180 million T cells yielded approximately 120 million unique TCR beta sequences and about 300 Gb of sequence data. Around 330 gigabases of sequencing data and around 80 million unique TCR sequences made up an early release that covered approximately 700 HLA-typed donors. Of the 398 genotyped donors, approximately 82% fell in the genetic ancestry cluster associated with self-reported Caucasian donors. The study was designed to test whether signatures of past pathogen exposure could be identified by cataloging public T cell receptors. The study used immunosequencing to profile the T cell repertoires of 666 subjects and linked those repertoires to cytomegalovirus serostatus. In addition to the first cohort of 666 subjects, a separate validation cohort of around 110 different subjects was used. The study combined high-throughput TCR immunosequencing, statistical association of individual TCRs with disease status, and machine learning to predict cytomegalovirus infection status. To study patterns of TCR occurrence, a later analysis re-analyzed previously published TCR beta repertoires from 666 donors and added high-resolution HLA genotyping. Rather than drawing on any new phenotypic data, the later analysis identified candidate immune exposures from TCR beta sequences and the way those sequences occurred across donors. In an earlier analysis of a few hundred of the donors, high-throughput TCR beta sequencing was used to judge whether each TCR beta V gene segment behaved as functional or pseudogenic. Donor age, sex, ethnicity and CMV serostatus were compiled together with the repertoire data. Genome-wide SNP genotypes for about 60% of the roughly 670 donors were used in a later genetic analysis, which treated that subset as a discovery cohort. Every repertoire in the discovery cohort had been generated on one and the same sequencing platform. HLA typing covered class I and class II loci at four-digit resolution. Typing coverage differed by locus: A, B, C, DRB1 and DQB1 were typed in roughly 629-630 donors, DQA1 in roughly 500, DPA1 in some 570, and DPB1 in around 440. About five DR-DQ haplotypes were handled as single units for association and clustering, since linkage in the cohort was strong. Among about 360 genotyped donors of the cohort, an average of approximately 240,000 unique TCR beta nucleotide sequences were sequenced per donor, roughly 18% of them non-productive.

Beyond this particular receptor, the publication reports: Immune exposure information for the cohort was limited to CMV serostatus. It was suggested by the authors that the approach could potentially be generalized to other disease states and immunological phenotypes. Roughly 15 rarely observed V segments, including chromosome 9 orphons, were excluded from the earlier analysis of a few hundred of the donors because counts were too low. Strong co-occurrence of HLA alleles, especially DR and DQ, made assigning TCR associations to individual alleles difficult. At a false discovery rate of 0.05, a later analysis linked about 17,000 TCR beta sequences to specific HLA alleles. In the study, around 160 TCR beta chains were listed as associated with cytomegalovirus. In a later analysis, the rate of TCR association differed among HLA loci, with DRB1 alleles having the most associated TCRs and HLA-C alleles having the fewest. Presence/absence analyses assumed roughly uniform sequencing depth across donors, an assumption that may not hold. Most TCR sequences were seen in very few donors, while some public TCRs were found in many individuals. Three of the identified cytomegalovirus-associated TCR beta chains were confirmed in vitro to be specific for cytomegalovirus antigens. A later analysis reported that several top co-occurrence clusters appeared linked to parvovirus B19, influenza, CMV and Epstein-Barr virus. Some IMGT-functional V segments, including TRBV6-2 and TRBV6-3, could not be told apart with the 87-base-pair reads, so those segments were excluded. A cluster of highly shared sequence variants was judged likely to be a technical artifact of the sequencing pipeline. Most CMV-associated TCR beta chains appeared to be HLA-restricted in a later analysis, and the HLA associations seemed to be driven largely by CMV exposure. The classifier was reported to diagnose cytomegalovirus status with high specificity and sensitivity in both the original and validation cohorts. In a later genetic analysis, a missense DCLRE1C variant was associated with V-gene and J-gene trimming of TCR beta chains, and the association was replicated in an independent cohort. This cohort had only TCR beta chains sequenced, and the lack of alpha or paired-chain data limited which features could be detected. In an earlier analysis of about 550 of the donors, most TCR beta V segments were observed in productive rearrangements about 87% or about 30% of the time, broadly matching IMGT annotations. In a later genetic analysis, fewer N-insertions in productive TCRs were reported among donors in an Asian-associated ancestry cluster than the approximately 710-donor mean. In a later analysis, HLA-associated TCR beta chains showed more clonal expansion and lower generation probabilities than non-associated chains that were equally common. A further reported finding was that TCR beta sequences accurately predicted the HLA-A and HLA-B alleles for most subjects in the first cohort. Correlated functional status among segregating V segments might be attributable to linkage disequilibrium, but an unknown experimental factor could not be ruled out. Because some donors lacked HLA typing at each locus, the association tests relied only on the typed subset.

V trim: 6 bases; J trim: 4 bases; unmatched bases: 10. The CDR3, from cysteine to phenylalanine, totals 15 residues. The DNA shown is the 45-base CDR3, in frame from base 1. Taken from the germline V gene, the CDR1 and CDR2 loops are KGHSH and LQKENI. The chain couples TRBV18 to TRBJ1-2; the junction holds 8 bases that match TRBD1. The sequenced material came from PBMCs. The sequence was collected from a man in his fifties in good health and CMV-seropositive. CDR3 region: CASSQRQGFSYGYTF. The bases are TGTGCCAGCTCCCAGAGACAGGGGTTCTCCTATGGCTACACCTTC.